This T cell receptor beta chain derives from a study of spatial heterogeneity in lung cancer. Study observations and caveats: In tumors, expanded intratumoral alpha and beta TCR counts tracked mutation counts.

From the 5' RACE reads, TCRdb called clonotypes with MiXCR, one entry per CDR3 protein. The data contain some 1,200 distinct CDR3 sequences, about an eighth of them singletons. As to time point: sample taken at primary tumor resection. Notes on this clonotype: Its antigen is unknown. The library was built for alpha chains, so this beta chain is an off-target read and its size means little.

The input for sequencing was lung tumor tissue, taken at surgery. This sequence originates from a male donor with early-stage non-small cell lung cancer.

The CDR3 loop is CASSPSRGYQPQHF. The CDR3 bases are TGTGCCAGCAGTCCCTCAAGGGGCTATCAGCCCCAGCATTTT. The V and J genes are TRBV12-3 or TRBV12-4 and TRBJ1-5; D is possibly TRBD1 (5 bases). The length of the CDR3 is 14 residues. V lost 5 bases and J lost 5, with 13 bases in between.